This TCR beta chain was sequenced during a study of blood T cells in healthy people across ages. This clonotype was seen a handful of times. J gave up 3 bases and V 1 base, and 1 base lay outside the gene matches. This CDR3 is 14 amino acids long. Germline V lookup: CDR1 MDHEN, CDR2 SYDVKM. A second PCR, run for roughly 7 to 12 cycles, used a sample-barcoded 5' primer plus a J-beta primer mix. Tags on each cDNA molecule came from a template-switch adaptor with 12 random nucleotides. At least 2.5 million CDR3-containing paired-end reads were obtained per sample. TCRdb reprocessed the 5' RACE reads with MiXCR, giving one entry per CDR3 protein. The sample includes 790,000 or so distinct CDR3 sequences, more than 55% of them seen just once.

Sequenced: blood. This sequence was found in a man aged 35 to 55 in good health. The chain links TRBV28 to TRBJ1-2; the match to TRBD1 covers 8 bases. The CDR3 here is CASSLSGGYYGYTF. The CDR3 nucleotides are TGTGCCAGCAGTTTATCAGGGGGCTACTATGGCTACACCTTC.